Listed below are T cell receptor beta chains from one sample, sequenced in a study of CD8+ T cells in alopecia areata. The assay was immunoSEQ multiplex PCR, and TCRdb's table has in-frame clones only and misses some. This table holds roughly 200,000 clones, 35% to 40% found once. The sample consisted of CD4+ T cells sorted from blood, taken around week 30, from a patient treated with tofacitinib. The receptors were gathered from a human donor with alopecia areata. Both conserved end residues are part of each CDR3. Fields, in order: V gene, D gene, J gene, clone size, CDR3 DNA, CDR3 protein. The D gene is left open where the match is weak. Rows may omit the clone size; those that give it use once, few, many or a size class.

>TRBV30|NA|TRBJ1-1|NA
TGTGCCTGGGTCTCCCTCCAAGCTTTCTTT
CAWVSLQAFF
>TRBV5-1|TRBD2|TRBJ2-5|few
TGCGCCAGCAGCATAACGGGACTAGCGGTACAAGAGACCCAGTACTTC
CASSITGLAVQETQYF
>TRBV20-1|NA|TRBJ1-2|NA
TGCAGTGCTAGGATCCCTGTTGGCTACACCTTC
CSARIPVGYTF
>TRBV4-2|NA|TRBJ1-6|NA
TGTGCCAGCAGCCAAGATGATCTACCCCTCCACTTT
CASSQDDLPLHF
>TRBV28|NA|TRBJ2-7|NA
TGTGCCAGCAGTTTAAGCGGCGAGCAGTACTTC
CASSLSGEQYF
>TRBV9|NA|TRBJ1-2|NA
TGTGCCAGCAGCGGCTACAGGGAATATGGCTACACCTTC
CASSGYREYGYTF
>TRBV7-2|TRBD2|TRBJ2-3|few
TGTGCCAGCAGCTCACGACTAGCGGGAGGGGTTGATACGCAGTATTTT
CASSSRLAGGVDTQYF
>TRBV2|TRBD1|TRBJ2-2|few
TGTGCCAGCTCGAAAGGGACAGGTGGTAACACCGGGGAGCTGTTTTTT
CASSKGTGGNTGELFF
>TRBV6-5|TRBD1|TRBJ1-2|NA
TGTGCCAGCAGCTTGACAGGGTACTATGGCTACACCTTC
CASSLTGYYGYTF
>TRBV7-2|TRBD2|TRBJ2-3|NA
TGTGCCTTAAGCGGGGTGAGCACAGATACGCAGTATTTT
CALSGVSTDTQYF
>TRBV30|TRBD2|TRBJ2-7|few
TGTGCCTACGGGAGGTATTACGAGCAGTACTTC
CAYGRYYEQYF
>TRBV6-1|NA|TRBJ2-5|once
TGTGCCACCAGGGTCCGGGAGACCCAGTACTTC
CATRVRETQYF
>TRBV25-1|NA|TRBJ1-2|NA
TGTGCCAGCTCCTACCGGTATGGCTACACCTTC
CASSYRYGYTF
>TRBV6-6|NA|TRBJ1-5|few
TGTGCCAGCAGTTACTCGGAGGGAGTGCCCCAGCATTTT
CASSYSEGVPQHF
>TRBV9|NA|TRBJ1-1|NA
TGTGCCAGCAGCGTTGAGGACACTGAAGCTTTCTTT
CASSVEDTEAFF
>TRBV5-1|NA|TRBJ1-4|NA
TGCGCCAGCAGCGCCCCGACTCAGGGAGCAACTAATGAAAAACTGTTTTTT
CASSAPTQGATNEKLFF
>TRBV27|NA|TRBJ2-2|NA
TGTGCCAGCAGTTTGGTCACTTCCACCGGGGAGCTGTTTTTT
CASSLVTSTGELFF
>TRBV7-7|NA|TRBJ2-7|NA
TGTGCTAGCAGCTTAGGGCCGGGGGTCTCGACCTACGAGCAGTACTTC
CASSLGPGVSTYEQYF
>TRBV30|NA|TRBJ2-7|NA
TGTGCCTGGAGTGTATGGGGGCTAAGTTTGTCATACGAGCAGTACTTC
CAWSVWGLSLSYEQYF
>TRBV2|TRBD1|TRBJ1-1|NA
TGTGCCAGCAGTAAACAGGGGCAGAACACTGAAGCTTTCTTT
CASSKQGQNTEAFF
>TRBV5-1|TRBD1|TRBJ1-2|NA
TGCGCCAGCAGCCCGGGACAGCTGGACTATGGCTACACCTTC
CASSPGQLDYGYTF
>TRBV25-1|NA|TRBJ2-3|NA
TGTGCCAGCAGTGAATATGGGCAGGGAACAGATACGCAGTATTTT
CASSEYGQGTDTQYF
>TRBV6-5|TRBD1|TRBJ1-1|NA
TGTGCCAGCAGTACAACAGGGGACCCTGAAGCTTTCTTT
CASSTTGDPEAFF
>TRBV19|NA|TRBJ2-1|NA
TGTGCCAGTACCGGAGGGACATTTTCCTACAATGAGCAGTTCTTC
CASTGGTFSYNEQFF
>TRBV11-2|TRBD2|TRBJ2-5|NA
TGTGCCAGCAGCACCCCGGGGGGGCGAGAGACCCAGTACTTC
CASSTPGGRETQYF
>TRBV29-1|TRBD2|TRBJ2-7|NA
TGCAGCTGCGGGGGTTCCTACGAGCAGTACTTC
CSCGGSYEQYF
>TRBV2|TRBD2|TRBJ2-7|NA
TGTGCCAGCAGTGAGGTACTAGCGGGAGCCTACGAGCAGTACTTC
CASSEVLAGAYEQYF
>TRBV7-2|NA|TRBJ1-1|few
TGTGCCAGCAGCTTAGTCACGCAGGGAGAAGCTTTCTTT
CASSLVTQGEAFF
>TRBV28|TRBD1|TRBJ2-7|NA
TGTGCCAGCAAACCACAGGGGGCACTACCCGAGCAGTACTTC
CASKPQGALPEQYF
>TRBV7-6|TRBD2|TRBJ2-7|NA
TGTGCCAGCAGCTTAGCCTCGGCTAGCGGGAGTAGCGCCTACGAGCAGTACTTC
CASSLASASGSSAYEQYF
>TRBV6-1|TRBD1|TRBJ1-4|NA
TGTGCCAGCAGTCTGGGACAGGGAAGTGAAAAACTGTTTTTT
CASSLGQGSEKLFF
>TRBV7-2|TRBD2|TRBJ2-1|NA
TGTGCCAGCAGCTTAGTGGGAGGGCCACATGAGCAGTTCTTC
CASSLVGGPHEQFF
>TRBV5-1|NA|TRBJ2-6|NA
TGCGCCAGAACTTTACCCTCTGGGGCCAACGTCCTGACTTTC
CARTLPSGANVLTF
>TRBV7-6|NA|TRBJ2-1|few
TGTGCCAGCAGCTTAGCTGCTAGGAGTGAGCAGTTCTTC
CASSLAARSEQFF
>TRBV7-8|NA|TRBJ1-2|few
TGTGCCAGCAGCTTAGATGGGTATGGCTACACCTTC
CASSLDGYGYTF
>TRBV30|NA|TRBJ2-7|NA
TGTGCCTGGAGTGTACGAGGGGGAAGCCACGAGCAGTACTTC
CAWSVRGGSHEQYF
>TRBV2|NA|TRBJ2-3|NA
TGTGCCAGCAGTACTAATTACAGCCCGTCAACACTCTATACGCAGTATTTT
CASSTNYSPSTLYTQYF
>TRBV29-1|TRBD1|TRBJ1-2|NA
TGCAGCGTTGAAGGAGACAGGGCGGCCTATGGCTACACCTTC
CSVEGDRAAYGYTF
>TRBV6-5|NA|TRBJ2-7|NA
TGTGCCAGCCGCAGGGGTTTTGAGCAGTACTTC
CASRRGFEQYF
>TRBV5-1|TRBD1|TRBJ1-1|NA
TGCGCCAGCAGCTTTACAGGGGGCACTGAAGCTTTCTTT
CASSFTGGTEAFF
>TRBV30|NA|TRBJ2-7|NA
TGTGCCTGGAGTGTAATACAGGGCTACGAGCAGTACTTC
CAWSVIQGYEQYF